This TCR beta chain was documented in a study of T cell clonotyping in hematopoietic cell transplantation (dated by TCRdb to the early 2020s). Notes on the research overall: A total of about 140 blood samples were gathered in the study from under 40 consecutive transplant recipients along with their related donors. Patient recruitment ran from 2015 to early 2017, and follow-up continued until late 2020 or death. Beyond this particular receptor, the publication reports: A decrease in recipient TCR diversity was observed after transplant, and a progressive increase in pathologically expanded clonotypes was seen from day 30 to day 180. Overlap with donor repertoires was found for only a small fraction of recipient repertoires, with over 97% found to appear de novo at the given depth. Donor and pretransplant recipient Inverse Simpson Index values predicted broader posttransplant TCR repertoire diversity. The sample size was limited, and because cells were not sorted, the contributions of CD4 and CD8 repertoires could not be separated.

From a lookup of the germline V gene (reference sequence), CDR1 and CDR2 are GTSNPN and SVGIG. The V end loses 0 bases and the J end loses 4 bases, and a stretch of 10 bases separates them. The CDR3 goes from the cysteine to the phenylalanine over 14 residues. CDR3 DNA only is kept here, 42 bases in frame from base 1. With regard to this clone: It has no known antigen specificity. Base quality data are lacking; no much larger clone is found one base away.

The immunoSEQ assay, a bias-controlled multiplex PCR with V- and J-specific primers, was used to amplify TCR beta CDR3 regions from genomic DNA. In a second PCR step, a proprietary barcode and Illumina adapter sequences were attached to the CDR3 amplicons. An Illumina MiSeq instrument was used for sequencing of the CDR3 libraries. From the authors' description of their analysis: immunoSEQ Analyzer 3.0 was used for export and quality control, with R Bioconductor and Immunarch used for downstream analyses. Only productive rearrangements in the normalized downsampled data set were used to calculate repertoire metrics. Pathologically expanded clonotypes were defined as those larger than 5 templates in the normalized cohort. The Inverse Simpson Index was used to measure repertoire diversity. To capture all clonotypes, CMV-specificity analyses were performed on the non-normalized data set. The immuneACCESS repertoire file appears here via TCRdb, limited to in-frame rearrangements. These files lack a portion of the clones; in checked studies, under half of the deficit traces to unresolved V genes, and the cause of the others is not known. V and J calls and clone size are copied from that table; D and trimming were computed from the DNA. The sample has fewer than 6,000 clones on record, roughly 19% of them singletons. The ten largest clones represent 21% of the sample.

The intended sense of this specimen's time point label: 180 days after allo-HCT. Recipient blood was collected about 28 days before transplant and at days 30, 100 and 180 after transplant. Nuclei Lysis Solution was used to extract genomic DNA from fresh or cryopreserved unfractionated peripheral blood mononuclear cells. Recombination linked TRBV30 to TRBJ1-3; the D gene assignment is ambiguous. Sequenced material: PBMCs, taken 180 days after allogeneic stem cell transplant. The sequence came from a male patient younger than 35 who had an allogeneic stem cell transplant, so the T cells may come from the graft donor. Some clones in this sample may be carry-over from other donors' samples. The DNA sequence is TGTGCCTGGAGTGTATCCGGGAGAGGAAACACCATATATTTT. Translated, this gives CAWSVSGRGNTIYF.